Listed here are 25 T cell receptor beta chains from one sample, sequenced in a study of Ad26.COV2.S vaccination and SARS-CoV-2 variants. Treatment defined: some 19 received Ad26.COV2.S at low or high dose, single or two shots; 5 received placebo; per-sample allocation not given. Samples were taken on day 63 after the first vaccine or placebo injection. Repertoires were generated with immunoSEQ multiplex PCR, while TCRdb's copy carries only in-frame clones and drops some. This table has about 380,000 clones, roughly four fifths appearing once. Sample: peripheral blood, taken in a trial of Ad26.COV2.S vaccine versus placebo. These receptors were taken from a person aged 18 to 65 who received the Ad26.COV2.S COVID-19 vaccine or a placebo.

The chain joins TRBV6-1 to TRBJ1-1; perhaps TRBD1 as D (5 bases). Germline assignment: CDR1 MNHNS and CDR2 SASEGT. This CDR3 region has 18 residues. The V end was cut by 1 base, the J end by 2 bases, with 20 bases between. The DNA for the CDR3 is TGTGCCAGCAGTGAAGAAATACCGCGCAGGGCAAGAAACACTGAAGCTTTCTTT. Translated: CASSEEIPRRARNTEAFF.

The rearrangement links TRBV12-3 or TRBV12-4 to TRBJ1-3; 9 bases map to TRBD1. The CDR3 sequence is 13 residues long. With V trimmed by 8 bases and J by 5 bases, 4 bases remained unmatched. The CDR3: CASGYRGRNTIYF. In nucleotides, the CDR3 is TGTGCCAGCGGATACAGGGGGCGAAACACCATATATTTT.

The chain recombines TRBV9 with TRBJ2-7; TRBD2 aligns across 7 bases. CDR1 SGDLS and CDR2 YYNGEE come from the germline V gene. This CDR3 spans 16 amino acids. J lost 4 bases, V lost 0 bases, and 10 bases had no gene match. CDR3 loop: CASSVGMGGLLYEQYF. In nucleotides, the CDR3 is TGTGCCAGCAGCGTAGGTATGGGAGGGCTTTTATACGAGCAGTACTTC.

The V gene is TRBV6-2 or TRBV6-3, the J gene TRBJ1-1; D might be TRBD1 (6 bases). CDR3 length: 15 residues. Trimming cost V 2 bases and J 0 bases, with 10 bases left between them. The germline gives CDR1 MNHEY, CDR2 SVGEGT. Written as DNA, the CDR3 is TGTGCCAGCAGTTACCGTCAGGGGTTGAACACTGAAGCTTTCTTT. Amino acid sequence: CASSYRQGLNTEAFF.

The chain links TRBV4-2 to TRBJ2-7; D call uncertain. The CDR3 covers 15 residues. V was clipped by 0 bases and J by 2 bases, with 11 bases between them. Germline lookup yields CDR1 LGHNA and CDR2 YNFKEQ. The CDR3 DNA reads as TGTGCCAGCAGCCAAGAGTCACTTCCCCCCTACGAGCAGTACTTC. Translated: CASSQESLPPYEQYF.

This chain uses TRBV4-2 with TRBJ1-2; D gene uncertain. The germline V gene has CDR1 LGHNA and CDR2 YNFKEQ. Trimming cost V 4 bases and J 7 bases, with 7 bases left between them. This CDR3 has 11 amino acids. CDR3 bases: TGTGCCAGCAGCCTCGGCGCTGGCTACACCTTC. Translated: CASSLGAGYTF.

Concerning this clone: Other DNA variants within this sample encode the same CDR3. The CDR3 sequence is CASSQGGANTEAFF. The CDR3 nucleotides are TGTGCCAGCAGCCAAGGGGGGGCGAACACTGAAGCTTTCTTT. The chain uses TRBV3-1 (or the pseudogene TRBV3-2) and TRBJ1-1; perhaps TRBD1 as D (6 bases). Looked up from germline, CDR1 is LGHDT and CDR2 is YNNKEL (reference sequence). The CDR3 extends over 14 amino acids. Trimming pared 1 base from V and 1 base from J, leaving 7 bases between.

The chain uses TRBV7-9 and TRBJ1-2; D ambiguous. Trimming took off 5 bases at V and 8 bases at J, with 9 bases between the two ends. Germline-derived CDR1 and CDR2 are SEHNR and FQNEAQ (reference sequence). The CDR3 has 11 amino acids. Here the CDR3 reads CASSPPGGYTF. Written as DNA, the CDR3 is TGTGCCAGCAGCCCGCCCGGGGGCTACACCTTC.

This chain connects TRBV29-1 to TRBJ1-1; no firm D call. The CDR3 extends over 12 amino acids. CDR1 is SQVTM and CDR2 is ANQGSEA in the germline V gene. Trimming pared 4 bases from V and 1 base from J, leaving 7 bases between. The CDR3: CSVGWKNTEAFF. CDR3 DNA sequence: TGCAGCGTTGGTTGGAAGAACACTGAAGCTTTCTTT.

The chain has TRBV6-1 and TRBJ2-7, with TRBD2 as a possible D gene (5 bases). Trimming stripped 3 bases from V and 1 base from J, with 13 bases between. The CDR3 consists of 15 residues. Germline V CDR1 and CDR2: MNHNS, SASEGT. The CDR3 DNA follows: TGTGCCAGCAGTGATGCCGGACTCGGATCCTACGAGCAGTACTTC. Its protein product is CASSDAGLGSYEQYF.

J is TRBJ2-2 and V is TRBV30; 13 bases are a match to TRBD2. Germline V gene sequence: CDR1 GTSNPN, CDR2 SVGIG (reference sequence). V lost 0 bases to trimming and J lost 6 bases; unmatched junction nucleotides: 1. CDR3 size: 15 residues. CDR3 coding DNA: TGTGCCTGGAGTGTACTAGCGGGAGGGCCCGGGGAGCTGTTTTTT. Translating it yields CAWSVLAGGPGELFF.

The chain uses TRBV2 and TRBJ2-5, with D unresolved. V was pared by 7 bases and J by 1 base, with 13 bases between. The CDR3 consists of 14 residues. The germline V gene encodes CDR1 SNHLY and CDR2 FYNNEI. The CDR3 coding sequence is TGTGCCAGCACCCCTTCGGGTGGCCAAGAGACCCAGTACTTC. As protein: CASTPSGGQETQYF.

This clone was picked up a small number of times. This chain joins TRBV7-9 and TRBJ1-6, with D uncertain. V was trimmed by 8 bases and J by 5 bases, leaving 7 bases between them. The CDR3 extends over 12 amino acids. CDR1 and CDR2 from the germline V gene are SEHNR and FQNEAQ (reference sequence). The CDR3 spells CASAKDNSPLHF. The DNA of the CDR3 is TGTGCCAGCGCGAAGGATAATTCACCCCTCCACTTT.

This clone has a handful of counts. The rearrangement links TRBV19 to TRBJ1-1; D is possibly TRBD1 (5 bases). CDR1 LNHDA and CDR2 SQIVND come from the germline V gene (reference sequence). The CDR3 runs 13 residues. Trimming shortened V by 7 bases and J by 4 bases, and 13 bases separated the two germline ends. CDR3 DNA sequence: TGTGCCAGTAATAGGGGTTCGGCCACTGAAGCTTTCTTT. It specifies CASNRGSATEAFF.

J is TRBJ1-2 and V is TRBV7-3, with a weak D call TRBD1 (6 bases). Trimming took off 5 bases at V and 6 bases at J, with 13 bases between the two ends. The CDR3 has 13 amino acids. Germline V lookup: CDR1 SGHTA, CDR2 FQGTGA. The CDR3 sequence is CASSQTAGDGYTF. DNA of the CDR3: TGTGCCAGCAGCCAGACAGCAGGGGATGGCTACACCTTC.

In DNA, the CDR3 is TGCGCCAGCAGCCAAGTGTGGGGCGACAGGGGAGGCCAGCCCCAGCATTTT. Protein product: CASSQVWGDRGGQPQHF. This chain uses TRBV4-3 with TRBJ1-5; 8 bases fit TRBD1. J lost 7 bases, V lost 1 base, and 12 bases had no gene match. Germline V gene data show CDR1 as LGHNA and CDR2 as YSLEER. This CDR3 is 17 amino acids long.

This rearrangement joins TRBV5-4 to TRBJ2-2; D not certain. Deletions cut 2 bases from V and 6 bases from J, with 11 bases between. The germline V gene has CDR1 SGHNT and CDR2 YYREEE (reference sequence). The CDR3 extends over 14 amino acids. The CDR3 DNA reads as TGTGCCAGCAGCTTTGCCGGGCGGCCCGGGGAGCTGTTTTTT. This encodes CASSFAGRPGELFF.

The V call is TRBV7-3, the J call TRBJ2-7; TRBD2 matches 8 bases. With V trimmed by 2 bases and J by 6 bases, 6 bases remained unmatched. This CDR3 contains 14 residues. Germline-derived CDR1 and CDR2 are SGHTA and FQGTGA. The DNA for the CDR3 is TGTGCCAGCAGCTTATCGGGGGGGACCGGCGAGCAGTACTTC. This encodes CASSLSGGTGEQYF.

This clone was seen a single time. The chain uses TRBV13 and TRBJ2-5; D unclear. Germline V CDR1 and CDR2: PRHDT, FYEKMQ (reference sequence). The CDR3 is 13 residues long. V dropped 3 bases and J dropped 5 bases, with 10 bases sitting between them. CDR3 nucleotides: TGTGCCAGCAGCTTGCCCCCTTCGGAGACCCAGTACTTC. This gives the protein CASSLPPSETQYF. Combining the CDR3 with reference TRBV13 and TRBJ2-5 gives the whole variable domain AAGVIQSPRHLIKEKRETATLKCYPIPRHDTVYWYQQGPGQDPQFLISFYEKMQSDKGSIPDRFSAQQFSDYHSELNMSSLELGDSALYFCASSLPPSETQYFGPGTRLLVL.

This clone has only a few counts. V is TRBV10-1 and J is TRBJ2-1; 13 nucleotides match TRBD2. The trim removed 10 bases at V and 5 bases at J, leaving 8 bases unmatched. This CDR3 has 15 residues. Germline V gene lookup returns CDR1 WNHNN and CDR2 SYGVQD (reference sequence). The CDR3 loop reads CATSAGTSGNNEQFF. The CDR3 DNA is TGCGCCACATCGGCCGGGACTAGCGGGAACAATGAGCAGTTCTTC.

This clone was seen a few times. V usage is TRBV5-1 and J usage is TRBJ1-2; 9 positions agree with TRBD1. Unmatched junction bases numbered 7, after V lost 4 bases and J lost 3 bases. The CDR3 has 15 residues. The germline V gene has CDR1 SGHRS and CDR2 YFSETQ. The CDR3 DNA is TGCGCCAGCAGCCCTGGGACAGGGTTTTACTATGGCTACACCTTC. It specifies CASSPGTGFYYGYTF.

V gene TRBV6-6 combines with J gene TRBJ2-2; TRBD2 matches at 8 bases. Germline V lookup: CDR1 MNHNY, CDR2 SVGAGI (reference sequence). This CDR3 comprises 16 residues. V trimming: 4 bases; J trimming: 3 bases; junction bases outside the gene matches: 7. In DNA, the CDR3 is TGTGCCAGCAGTTTCGGACTAGCAGACGACACCGGGGAGCTGTTTTTT. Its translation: CASSFGLADDTGELFF.

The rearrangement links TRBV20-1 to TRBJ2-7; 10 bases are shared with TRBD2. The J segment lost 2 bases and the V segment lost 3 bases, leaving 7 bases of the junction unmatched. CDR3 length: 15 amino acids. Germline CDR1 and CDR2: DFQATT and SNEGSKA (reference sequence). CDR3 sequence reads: CSASTPSGSTYEQYF. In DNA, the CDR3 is TGCAGTGCTAGTACCCCTAGCGGGAGTACCTACGAGCAGTACTTC.

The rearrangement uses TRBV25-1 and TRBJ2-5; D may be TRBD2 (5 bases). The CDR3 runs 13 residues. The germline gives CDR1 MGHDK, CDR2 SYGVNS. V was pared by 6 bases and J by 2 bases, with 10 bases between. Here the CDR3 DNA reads TGTGCCAGCAGGCCGGTAGCGCAAGAGACCCAGTACTTC. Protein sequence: CASRPVAQETQYF.

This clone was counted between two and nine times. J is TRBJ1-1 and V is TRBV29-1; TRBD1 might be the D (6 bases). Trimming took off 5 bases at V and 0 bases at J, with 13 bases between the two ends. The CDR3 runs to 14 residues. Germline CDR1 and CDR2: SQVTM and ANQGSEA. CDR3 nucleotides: TGCAGCGTTATCAGGGGAGGGGTGAACACTGAAGCTTTCTTT. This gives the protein CSVIRGGVNTEAFF.